A single sample gave rise to the 22 T cell receptor beta chains below, sequenced in a study of human T cells and chemical hapten exposure. TCRdb fed the RACE reads into MiXCR, producing one record per CDR3 protein. The sample lists 75,000 to 100,000 distinct CDR3 sequences, under 15% occurring once. Time point specified: patch test 1, 2 weeks after DPC sensitization. Specified treatment: therapeutic diphenylcyclopropenone sensitization with weekly scalp DPC. The specimen was whole blood, collected in connection with sensitization to the hapten diphenylcyclopropenone (DPC). The receptors shown here come from a woman between 35 and 50 years old with alopecia areata. Some clones in this sample may be carry-over from other donors' samples.

There are a few counts of this clonotype. The chain links TRBV7-9 to TRBJ2-2; D ambiguous. Germline V CDR1 and CDR2: SEHNR, FQNEAQ (reference sequence). Trimming cost V 3 bases and J 6 bases, with 5 bases left between them. This CDR3 has 12 residues. The CDR3 sequence is CASSFAPGELFF. DNA of the CDR3: TGTGCCAGCAGCTTCGCCCCCGGGGAGCTGTTTTTT.

The rearrangement joins TRBV29-1 to TRBJ2-2; no firm D call. Per germline, CDR1 SQVTM and CDR2 ANQGSEA. The germline V and J ends were trimmed by 4 bases and 1 base, with 7 bases remaining between them. The CDR3 contains 13 residues. As DNA, the CDR3 is TGCAGCGTTGGAACTATGAACACCGGGGAGCTGTTTTTT. Its translation: CSVGTMNTGELFF.

V usage is TRBV6-2 or TRBV6-3 and J usage is TRBJ2-1, with 8 bases fitting TRBD2. The CDR3 sequence is 14 residues long. Germline lookup yields CDR1 MNHEY and CDR2 SVGEGT. J gave up 12 bases and V 8 bases, and 15 bases lay outside the gene matches. The CDR3 loop is CASRRAGGPERQFF. The DNA of the CDR3 is TGTGCCAGCCGCCGGGCGGGAGGCCCGGAGAGGCAGTTCTTC.

This clonotype has a handful of counts. This rearrangement joins TRBV29-1 to TRBJ1-2; D is uncertain. The germline CDR1 and CDR2 sequences are SQVTM and ANQGSEA. V lost 4 bases to trimming and J lost 7 bases, with 10 bases between them. The CDR3 has 11 residues. This CDR3 is CSVVTTSGYTF. CDR3 coding DNA: TGCAGCGTTGTCACGACCTCTGGCTACACCTTC. Variable domain in full (rest from reference TRBV29-1 and TRBJ1-2): SAVISQKPSRDICQRGTSLTIQCQVDSQVTMMFWYRQQPGQSLTLIATANQGSEATYESGFVIDKFPISRPNLTFSTLTVSNMSPEDSSIYLCSVVTTSGYTFGSGTRLTVV.

This clonotype was observed many times. The V call is TRBV7-8, the J call TRBJ1-5; D is perhaps TRBD1 (5 bases). Trimming removed 8 bases from V and 7 bases from J, with 21 bases in between. Germline values: CDR1 SGHVS, CDR2 FQNEAQ. The CDR3 contains 15 residues. The CDR3 sequence: CASGEGDYKRQPQHF. The CDR3 DNA is TGTGCCAGCGGCGAAGGGGACTATAAGCGCCAGCCCCAGCATTTT.

The CDR3 is CASKNVGGMNEQFF. The CDR3 DNA follows: TGTGCCAGCAAAAATGTGGGGGGTATGAATGAGCAGTTCTTC. The chain uses TRBV2 and TRBJ2-1; possible D gene TRBD2, 6 bases. V was pared by 7 bases and J by 7 bases, with 17 bases between. Germline V CDR1 and CDR2: SNHLY, FYNNEI. The CDR3 loop spans 14 amino acids.

This clonotype was detected ten times or more. The chain employs TRBV7-2 and TRBJ2-1; 14 nucleotides agree with TRBD2. Losses at the gene ends were 5 bases for V and 14 bases for J; bases not matched to a gene: 8. Germline V lookup: CDR1 SGHTA, CDR2 FQGNSA. The CDR3 covers 14 residues. The CDR3: CASSLQGTSGSKFF. CDR3 nucleotide sequence: TGTGCCAGCAGCCTCCAGGGGACTAGCGGGAGTAAGTTCTTC.

This clonotype showed up just a few times. CDR3 DNA: TGTGCCAGCAGCTTAACTGGTAGCGGGAGAGGGACAGATACGCAGTATTTT. It encodes CASSLTGSGRGTDTQYF. The chain has TRBV7-3 and TRBJ2-3; 9 bases fit TRBD2. From germline, CDR1 is SGHTA and CDR2 FQGTGA. The CDR3 covers 17 residues. V dropped 0 bases and J dropped 3; count of bases not matched to a gene: 7.

The sample holds many counts of this clonotype. The chain recombines TRBV5-6 with TRBJ1-5; TRBD1 matches 8 bases. CDR3 length: 14 residues. V was pared by 2 bases and J by 5 bases, with 3 bases of the junction left unmatched. Germline V gene lookup returns CDR1 SGHDT and CDR2 YYEEEE. Written as DNA, the CDR3 is TGTGCCAGCAGCTTCGGACAGGGTCATCAGCCCCAGCATTTT. Translation: CASSFGQGHQPQHF.

This clonotype was counted a few times. The chain uses TRBV9 and TRBJ2-1; D is unresolved. The length of the CDR3 is 16 residues. V was cut by 0 bases and J by 4 bases, with 14 bases left in between. Germline V gene sequence: CDR1 SGDLS, CDR2 YYNGEE. CDR3 DNA sequence: TGTGCCAGCAGCGTAGATGGAGCCTCATCTTACAATGAGCAGTTCTTC. This gives the protein CASSVDGASSYNEQFF.

The table lists this clonotype with a few counts. The chain joins TRBV4-3 to TRBJ2-2; D might be TRBD1 (5 bases). Germline lookup yields CDR1 LGHNA and CDR2 YSLEER. The CDR3 loop spans 16 amino acids. Trimming removed 1 base from V and 8 bases from J, with 17 bases in between. The CDR3 DNA reads TGCGCCAGCAGCCAAGGGGCAGGGCTAGGCCGGGGGGAGCTGTTTTTT. Protein product: CASSQGAGLGRGELFF.

This clonotype was seen a few times. V usage is TRBV5-4 and J usage is TRBJ2-6, with D hard to call. CDR3 length equals 15 residues. Germline V gene lookup returns CDR1 SGHNT and CDR2 YYREEE (reference sequence). With 0 bases removed from V and 4 bases from J, the gap between germline ends came to 8 bases. CDR3 DNA sequence: TGTGCCAGCAGCTTGGAGGGTTCCGGGGCCAACGTCCTGACTTTC. Protein product: CASSLEGSGANVLTF.

This clonotype turned up a few times. The CDR3 here is CASSPGAGGTDTQYF. CDR3 bases: TGTGCCAGCAGCCCTGGGGCGGGAGGAACAGATACGCAGTATTTT. The rearrangement joins TRBV6-2 or TRBV6-3 to TRBJ2-3, with 8 bases that match TRBD2. CDR3 size: 15 residues. Germline assignment: CDR1 MNHEY and CDR2 SVGEGT. The ends lost 6 bases at V and 3 bases at J; junction bases unmatched: 8.

The chain combines TRBV18 with TRBJ1-4; TRBD1 matches at 7 bases. V was clipped by 6 bases and J by 4 bases; unmatched bases: 8. The CDR3 extends over 15 amino acids. Germline V gives CDR1 KGHSH, CDR2 LQKENI. The chain's CDR3 is CASSPNSGGNEKLFF. The CDR3 DNA reads TGTGCCAGCTCTCCGAATTCAGGGGGTAATGAAAAACTGTTTTTT.

A few counts support this clonotype. This chain links TRBV7-6 with TRBJ2-3, with 10 bases fitting TRBD1. The germline CDR1 and CDR2 sequences are SGHVS and FNYEAQ. Unmatched junction bases numbered 6, after V lost 5 bases and J lost 4 bases. The CDR3 has 15 residues. CDR3: CASSQTGGAADTQYF. DNA for the CDR3: TGTGCCAGCAGCCAGACAGGGGGCGCGGCAGATACGCAGTATTTT. The complete variable domain, with remaining parts taken from reference TRBV7-6 and TRBJ2-3, reads GAGVSQSPRYKVTKRGQDVALRCDPISGHVSLYWYRQALGQGPEFLTYFNYEAQQDKSGLPNDRFSAERPEGSISTLTIQRTEQRDSAMYRCASSQTGGAADTQYFGPGTRLTVL.

This clonotype was recorded at least ten times. The chain uses TRBV7-8 and TRBJ2-7, with D perhaps TRBD1 or TRBD2 (5 bases each). Trimming removed 2 bases from V and 5 bases from J, with 16 bases in between. Germline values: CDR1 SGHVS, CDR2 FQNEAQ. This CDR3 region has 15 residues. In nucleotides, the CDR3 is TGTGCCAGCAGCTTACGTAGGGACCCGAAAAACGAGCAGTACTTC. It is translated as CASSLRRDPKNEQYF.

The chain combines TRBV7-9 with TRBJ2-3; D unclear. The CDR3 has 12 residues. Germline V lookup: CDR1 SEHNR, CDR2 FQNEAQ (reference sequence). The germline V and J ends were trimmed by 7 bases and 0 bases, with 5 bases remaining between them. CDR3 DNA: TGTGCCAGCACTCCTAGCACAGATACGCAGTATTTT. This gives the protein CASTPSTDTQYF.

This clonotype was counted between two and nine times. For the CDR3, the DNA is TGTGCCAGCAGCAACCGTCGACTAGCGGGACAAGAGACCCAGTACTTC. It is translated as CASSNRRLAGQETQYF. The chain carries TRBV11-2 and TRBJ2-5; 11 nucleotides agree with TRBD2. Trimming at V came to 5 bases and at J to 2 bases, leaving 7 bases not matched to a gene. This CDR3 comprises 16 residues. In germline, CDR1 is SGHAT, CDR2 FQNNGV. The full variable domain, with the rest looked up from reference TRBV11-2 and TRBJ2-5, is EAGVAQSPRYKIIEKRQSVAFWCNPISGHATLYWYQQILGQGPKLLIQFQNNGVVDDSQLPKDRFSAERLKGVDSTLKIQPAKLEDSAVYLCASSNRRLAGQETQYFGPGTRLLVL.

V gene TRBV7-8 combines with J gene TRBJ1-5; perhaps TRBD1 as D (6 bases). From germline, CDR1 is SGHVS and CDR2 FQNEAQ. The V gene lost 0 bases and the J gene lost 6 bases, with 12 bases spanning the gap. CDR3 size: 15 residues. Written as DNA, the CDR3 is TGTGCCAGCAGCTTAGCTTCGAGGGGGAGTCAGCCCCAGCATTTT. It translates to CASSLASRGSQPQHF.

This clonotype occurred a few times. V gene TRBV5-1 combines with J gene TRBJ2-1; TRBD1 aligns across 7 bases. V lost 0 bases and J lost 5; bases outside the gene matches: 5. CDR3 size: 15 residues. Germline assignment: CDR1 SGHRS and CDR2 YFSETQ. The CDR3 nucleotides are TGCGCCAGCAGCTTGGGACAGGGTTCCCACAATGAGCAGTTCTTC. This translates into CASSLGQGSHNEQFF.

This clonotype was seen a few times. This sequence joins TRBV29-1 and TRBJ1-2; D ambiguous. This CDR3 is 10 amino acids long. Looked up from germline, CDR1 is SQVTM and CDR2 is ANQGSEA. Trimming took off 5 bases at V and 8 bases at J, with 9 bases between the two ends. The CDR3 nucleotides are TGCAGCGTTTGGGCAGGCGGCTACACCTTC. Amino acid sequence: CSVWAGGYTF.

The chain recombines TRBV7-2 with TRBJ2-7, with D unresolved. Germline V CDR1 and CDR2: SGHTA, FQGNSA. V gave up 0 bases and J gave up 9 bases, with 9 bases separating them. The CDR3 has 12 amino acids. CDR3 sequence: CASSLAERLQYF. CDR3 nucleotides: TGTGCCAGCAGCTTAGCGGAACGGCTGCAGTACTTC.